Listed below are T cell receptor beta chains from one sample, sequenced in a study of T cells in Graves' hyperthyroidism and ophthalmopathy. Each CDR3 protein is one row after TCRdb ran MiXCR on the multiplex PCR reads. This sample carries hundreds of thousands of distinct CDR3 sequences, 12% to 15% of them seen once, and the ten largest clones take more than 8.5%. The material sequenced was blood. These receptors all stem from a woman aged 18-29 years with Graves' hyperthyroidism. Each CDR3 is given with its conserved first and last residue. The order of the fields is V gene, J gene, CDR3 protein.

TRBV15	TRBJ2-7	CATSEGGRTYEQYF
TRBV20-1	TRBJ2-5	CSARTSGRIQYF
TRBV6-2/TRBV6-3	TRBJ2-5	CASSWRAGEVGWQETQYF
TRBV24-1	TRBJ2-1	CATSLGGDNEQFF
TRBV18	TRBJ2-1	CASSPLGRYNEQFF
TRBV29-1	TRBJ2-7	CSASTPSRGYEQYF
TRBV19	TRBJ1-5	CASSFSLYQPQHF
TRBV4-3	TRBJ1-5	CASSQSSVGNQPQHF
TRBV10-2	TRBJ1-2	CASGDDLTVNYGYTF
TRBV12-3/TRBV12-4	TRBJ1-1	CASSPPPRTARNTEAFF
TRBV6-1	TRBJ1-1	CASSDWGTGTEAFF
TRBV12-3/TRBV12-4	TRBJ1-6	CASSLRSQGLGSYNSPLHF
TRBV30	TRBJ2-1	CACSGETYNEQFF
TRBV20-1	TRBJ1-1	CSAPRPRDDTEAFF
TRBV20-1	TRBJ1-2	CSARDNGYTF
TRBV28	TRBJ2-1	CASSLDYNSYNEQFF
TRBV27	TRBJ2-1	CASSQWLGLAGGRDQFF
TRBV28	TRBJ1-6	CASSFVQAIGSYNSPLHF
TRBV30	TRBJ2-7	CAWSVGGHEQYF
TRBV25-1	TRBJ2-2	CASSKPGTGELFF
TRBV15	TRBJ2-1	CATSDGLAGVYNEQFF
TRBV4-2	TRBJ1-1	CASSHRLTGDMNTEAFF
TRBV11-1	TRBJ2-7	CASSPGTPSYEQYF
TRBV6-1	TRBJ2-2	CASSDGTSGSAGELFF
TRBV6-1	TRBJ2-2	CASSEMGASNTGELFF
TRBV12-3/TRBV12-4	TRBJ1-5	CASSLGDSGQPQHF
TRBV5-1	TRBJ1-4	CASSLDRGREKLFF
TRBV9	TRBJ1-6	CASSPSVGNSPLHF
TRBV20-1	TRBJ2-1	CSATARLAEHYNEQFF
TRBV4-2	TRBJ2-2	CASTGLAPENTGEPFF
TRBV30	TRBJ2-5	CAWTLGETQYF
TRBV11-2	TRBJ2-3	CASSLKGGSWPDTQYF
TRBV10-3	TRBJ1-5	CAISSRRTGPNQPQHF
TRBV12-3/TRBV12-4	TRBJ1-1	CASTLVVADGVFF
TRBV6-1	TRBJ2-7	CASRGLAVPEQYF
TRBV6-2/TRBV6-3	TRBJ2-1	CASSISGGRTEQFF
TRBV15	TRBJ2-3	CATSRDLSLGTDTQYF
TRBV30	TRBJ2-7	CAWSLGQFYEQYF
TRBV6-2/TRBV6-3	TRBJ2-1	CASSYSASEGDEQFF
TRBV7-2	TRBJ2-3	CASSPGALAYSTDTQYF
TRBV13	TRBJ1-2	CASRDRGEYGYTF
TRBV24-1	TRBJ2-2	CATSGPAHGELFF
TRBV6-2/TRBV6-3	TRBJ1-1	CASRRGQMNTEAFF
TRBV7-2	TRBJ1-1	CASSFMALEAFF
TRBV11-2	TRBJ1-1	CASSSLQASRGEAFF
TRBV9	TRBJ1-3	CASSVVGTGGNTIYF